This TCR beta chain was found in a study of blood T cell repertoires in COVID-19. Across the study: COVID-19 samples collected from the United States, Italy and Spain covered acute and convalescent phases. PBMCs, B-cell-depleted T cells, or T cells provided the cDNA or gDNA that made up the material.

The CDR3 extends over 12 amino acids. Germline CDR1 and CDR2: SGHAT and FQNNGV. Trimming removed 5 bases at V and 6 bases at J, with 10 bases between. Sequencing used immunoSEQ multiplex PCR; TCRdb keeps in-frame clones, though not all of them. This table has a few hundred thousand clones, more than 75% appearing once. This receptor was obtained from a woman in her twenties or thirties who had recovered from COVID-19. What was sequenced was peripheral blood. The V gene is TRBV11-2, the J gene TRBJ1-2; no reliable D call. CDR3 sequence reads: CASSKGRDGYTF. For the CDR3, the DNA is TGTGCCAGCAGCAAAGGTCGGGATGGCTACACCTTC. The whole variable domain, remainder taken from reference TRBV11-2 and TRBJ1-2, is EAGVAQSPRYKIIEKRQSVAFWCNPISGHATLYWYQQILGQGPKLLIQFQNNGVVDDSQLPKDRFSAERLKGVDSTLKIQPAKLEDSAVYLCASSKGRDGYTFGSGTRLTVV.